These 5 T cell receptor beta chains share one sample of origin, sequenced in a study of cytomegalovirus exposure and HLA in healthy donors. Primers: 60 Vbeta forward and 13 Jbeta reverse. The repertoire was sequenced with immunoSEQ multiplex PCR; TCRdb's copy has only in-frame clones and lacks some. The data contain under 200,000 clones, around 80% of them seen just once; the ten biggest clones take up roughly 2%. Sequenced input: PBMCs. The receptors originated from a man aged 40-55 years in good health and CMV-seronegative.

This clone was seen a handful of times. This rearrangement joins TRBV7-9 to TRBJ2-3, with D uncertain. V was shortened by 2 bases and J by 0 bases, with 6 bases between the two germline ends. Germline lookup yields CDR1 SEHNR and CDR2 FQNEAQ (reference sequence). CDR3 size: 14 residues. CDR3 loop: CASSLRESTDTQYF. CDR3 DNA: TGTGCCAGCAGCTTAAGAGAGAGCACAGATACGCAGTATTTT.

In its sample, this clone was seen a few times. This chain joins TRBV2 and TRBJ2-7, with a weak D call TRBD2 (6 bases). The V gene's germline CDR1 is SNHLY and CDR2 FYNNEI. Trimming removed 4 bases from V and 5 bases from J, with 18 bases in between. The length of the CDR3 is 15 residues. CDR3 DNA sequence: TGTGCCAGCAGTGGCCCTGGGGGGTTTGGTGACGAGCAGTACTTC. Its translation is CASSGPGGFGDEQYF.

This clone was seen only once. The chain combines TRBV5-4 with TRBJ1-1, with D possibly TRBD1 on 5 matching bases. The germline V gene has CDR1 SGHNT and CDR2 YYREEE (reference sequence). The CDR3 contains 13 residues. V was trimmed by 2 bases and J by 1 base, leaving 6 bases between them. CDR3 in amino acids: CASSFGQNTEAFF. The CDR3 coding sequence is TGTGCCAGCAGCTTCGGACAGAACACTGAAGCTTTCTTT.

The V gene is TRBV7-6, the J gene TRBJ2-1; D is uncertain. This CDR3 contains 13 residues. Trimming pared 4 bases from V and 5 bases from J, leaving 9 bases between. CDR1 is SGHVS, CDR2 FNYEAQ, per germline. The CDR3 reads CASSSEEHNEQFF. The CDR3 nucleotides read TGTGCCAGCAGCTCCGAGGAACACAATGAGCAGTTCTTC.

The chain couples TRBV4-3 to TRBJ2-3; D is perhaps TRBD1 (5 bases). Between the trimmed V and J ends, which lost 2 bases and 4 bases, there was a span of 10 bases. This CDR3 spans 14 amino acids. The germline gives CDR1 LGHNA, CDR2 YSLEER. The chain's CDR3 is CASSQNKGPDTQYF. CDR3 nucleotide sequence: TGCGCCAGCAGCCAAAACAAGGGGCCAGATACGCAGTATTTT.